The T cell receptor (beta chain) described here comes from a study of T cells in Graves' hyperthyroidism and ophthalmopathy. Study outcomes and limitations: Progression to ophthalmopathy was predicted a median of approximately 6.4 months early. Among clonotypes expanded in thyroid above 0.001, most were also found in blood.

From RNA transcripts, TCR beta CDR3 regions were amplified. Carried out on the TCR CDR3, a first-round RT-PCR used the HTBI primer set. TCRdb re-called the multiplex PCR reads through MiXCR, storing one row per CDR3 protein. The data contain hundreds of thousands of distinct CDR3 sequences, about 45% of them singletons. This clonotype was found once. Its antigen is still unknown. Germline CDR1 SGHDN, CDR2 FVKESK. V dropped 1 base and J dropped 3; count of bases not matched to a gene: 7. The CDR3 has 17 amino acids. The chain combines TRBV14 with TRBJ2-5, with 11 positions matching TRBD2. This receptor was taken from an adult man with Graves' disease, either hyperthyroidism or ophthalmopathy (not recorded which). The sequenced sample consisted of peripheral blood or thyroid tissue (not recorded which). CDR3 sequence reads: CASSQGPGTSGEETQYF. The CDR3 bases are TGTGCCAGCAGCCAAGGGCCTGGGACTAGCGGAGAAGAGACCCAGTACTTC.